This TCR beta chain is from a study of cytomegalovirus exposure and HLA in healthy donors. Study-wide points: The productive fraction for most TCR beta V segments was about 90% or about 30% in an earlier analysis. The listing of 150 to 200 TCR beta chains classed them as cytomegalovirus-associated.

PCR was performed using 60 Vbeta and 13 Jbeta primers. The assay was immunoSEQ multiplex PCR, and TCRdb's table has in-frame clones only and misses some. The sample has around 170,000 clones; around 80% are singletons. Trimming cost V 7 bases and J 2 bases; bases outside gene matches: 13. CDR3 length: 16 residues. Germline assignment: CDR1 LNHDA and CDR2 SQIVND (reference sequence). Notes on this clone: Its target is unknown.

The V call is TRBV19, the J call TRBJ1-1, with 7 bases fitting TRBD1. The clonotype originates from a woman aged 40 to 50 in good health and CMV-seropositive. Sequencing was done on a sample of PBMCs. The CDR3 region is CASTRPLTGTNTEAFF. For the CDR3, the DNA is TGTGCCAGTACTCGTCCCCTGACAGGGACCAACACTGAAGCTTTCTTT.